This T cell receptor beta chain was captured in a study of T cells of healthy individuals. From germline, CDR1 is SGHDT and CDR2 YYEEEE. Deletions cut 4 bases from V and 9 bases from J, with 14 bases between. The CDR3 is made up of 13 amino acids. TCRdb analysed the 5' RACE reads with MiXCR anew, one entry per CDR3 protein. The sample carries approximately 52,000 distinct CDR3 sequences, roughly 15% recorded once. The rearrangement uses TRBV5-6 and TRBJ2-1; the D is unclear. The clonotype originates from a human donor in good health. Here the CDR3 reads CASSRPDGIEQFF. In nucleotides, the CDR3 is TGTGCCAGCAGCCGACCGGACGGTATTGAGCAGTTCTTC.